Shown below are 21 T cell receptor beta chains from a single sample sequenced in a study of cytomegalovirus exposure and HLA in healthy donors. PCR amplification relied on 60 Vbeta primers (plus 13 Jbeta primers). Sequencing was performed with immunoSEQ multiplex PCR; in TCRdb, only in-frame clones are kept and a portion is missing. Of about 130,000 clones in the sample, 80% were seen once. Sequencing was performed on PBMCs. These receptors originate from a woman aged 40 to 49 in good health and CMV-seronegative.

The V and J genes are TRBV5-6 and TRBJ2-5; 9 nucleotides align to TRBD2. This CDR3 region has 16 residues. Germline CDR1 is SGHDT and CDR2 is YYEEEE. V was clipped by 4 bases and J by 5 bases; unmatched bases: 12. CDR3 residues: CASSEEASGAWETQYF. In DNA, the CDR3 is TGTGCCAGCAGCGAGGAGGCTAGCGGGGCTTGGGAGACCCAGTACTTC.

This clone was observed a single time. The chain is built from TRBV5-4 and TRBJ2-3; TRBD1 is a possible D gene (5 bases). The germline V gene has CDR1 SGHNT and CDR2 YYREEE (reference sequence). The CDR3 extends over 13 amino acids. V gave up 5 bases and J gave up 0 bases, with 7 bases separating them. CDR3 protein: CASRAGSTDTQYF. Here the CDR3 DNA reads TGTGCCAGCAGGGCAGGGAGCACAGATACGCAGTATTTT.

This rearrangement joins TRBV7-2 to TRBJ2-2; TRBD2 matches 8 bases. There are 15 residues in the CDR3. The germline V gene has CDR1 SGHTA and CDR2 FQGNSA. V lost 3 bases to trimming and J lost 5 bases; unmatched junction nucleotides: 5. CDR3 region: CASSLSGRVTGELFF. DNA for the CDR3: TGTGCCAGCAGCTTGAGCGGGAGAGTAACCGGGGAGCTGTTTTTT. Based on the CDR3 plus reference TRBV7-2 and TRBJ2-2, the full variable domain is GAGVSQSPSNKVTEKGKDVELRCDPISGHTALYWYRQSLGQGLEFLIYFQGNSAPDKSGLPSDRFSAERTGGSVSTLTIQRTQQEDSAVYLCASSLSGRVTGELFFGEGSRLTVL.

The chain has TRBV4-1 and TRBJ2-7; D possibly corresponds to TRBD1 (6 bases). The germline V gene has CDR1 MGHRA and CDR2 YSYEKL. This CDR3 comprises 14 residues. V was trimmed by 0 bases and J by 6 bases, leaving 12 bases between them. This CDR3 reads CASSQDSGDREQYF. The CDR3 region has the DNA TGCGCCAGCAGCCAAGATTCAGGGGATCGCGAGCAGTACTTC.

This clone has a handful of counts. The gene calls are TRBV19 and TRBJ1-4; 7 bases are shared with TRBD1. The CDR3 has 14 residues. The junction had 5 bases not matched to a gene; V was cut back by 3 bases and J by 7 bases. The germline V gene has CDR1 LNHDA and CDR2 SQIVND (reference sequence). The CDR3 nucleotides read TGTGCCAGTAGTATCGGCAGGGGGTCTGAAAAACTGTTTTTT. This translates into CASSIGRGSEKLFF.

The chain uses TRBV7-6 and TRBJ2-7, with D possibly matching TRBD1 (6 bases). Between the trimmed V and J ends, which lost 3 bases and 2 bases, there was a span of 11 bases. Germline-derived CDR1 and CDR2 are SGHVS and FNYEAQ. The CDR3 loop spans 14 amino acids. The CDR3 spells CASSFGNRAYEQYF. CDR3 coding DNA: TGTGCCAGCAGCTTTGGGAACAGGGCCTACGAGCAGTACTTC.

V is TRBV19 and J is TRBJ2-7; 8 bases are a match to TRBD1. The CDR3 extends over 14 amino acids. Germline trimming cut 10 bases from V and 2 bases from J; bases unmatched to any gene: 10. Germline values: CDR1 LNHDA, CDR2 SQIVND (reference sequence). CDR3 in amino acids: CATSDRGVPYEQYF. CDR3 bases: TGTGCCACCTCCGACAGGGGAGTACCCTACGAGCAGTACTTC.

This clone was detected a few times. The chain couples TRBV19 to TRBJ2-3, with 7 bases lining up with TRBD1. The CDR3 loop spans 16 amino acids. With 3 bases clipped from V and 1 base from J, the junction kept 7 bases outside the gene matches. CDR1 is LNHDA, CDR2 SQIVND, per germline (reference sequence). DNA for the CDR3: TGTGCCAGTAGTATGCGGCAGGGGGAAGGCACAGATACGCAGTATTTT. Translated, it gives CASSMRQGEGTDTQYF.

The chain has TRBV25-1 and TRBJ1-1; perhaps TRBD1 as D (5 bases). The germline V gene encodes CDR1 MGHDK and CDR2 SYGVNS. Deletions cut 0 bases from V and 1 base from J, with 12 bases between. The length of the CDR3 is 16 residues. CDR3 in DNA: TGTGCCAGCAGTGAATACCTACGAGACAGGAACACTGAAGCTTTCTTT. It is translated as CASSEYLRDRNTEAFF.

The chain combines TRBV7-2 with TRBJ1-2; 8 nucleotides align to TRBD1. The CDR3 is 16 amino acids. Trimming removed 4 bases from V and 7 bases from J; junction bases left unmatched: 14. CDR1 and CDR2 from the germline V gene are SGHTA and FQGNSA. As DNA, the CDR3 is TGTGCCAGCAGCTCACTCCTGGACAGGGTTTCCGGTGGCTACACCTTC. This encodes CASSSLLDRVSGGYTF.

This chain uses TRBV5-6 with TRBJ2-5, with TRBD2 matching over 7 bases. The DNA end is a closer match to TRBJ2-7, so the J assignment may be wrong. The CDR3 runs to 14 residues. CDR1 is SGHDT, CDR2 YYEEEE, per germline. This chain's CDR3 is CASSFGLEIYEQYF. The DNA of the CDR3 is TGTGCCAGCAGCTTCGGACTAGAAATCTACGAGCAGTACTTC.

V gene TRBV4-2 combines with J gene TRBJ2-4; 8 nucleotides align to TRBD2. There are 17 residues in the CDR3. In germline, CDR1 is LGHNA, CDR2 YNFKEQ. V gave up 1 base and J gave up 7 bases; unmatched junction bases: 12. This CDR3 reads CASSQAVGGGPINIQYF. CDR3 nucleotide sequence: TGTGCCAGCAGCCAAGCAGTGGGCGGGGGGCCAATCAACATTCAGTACTTC.

The chain couples TRBV9 to TRBJ2-3; 10 bases are a match to TRBD1. V dropped 0 bases and J dropped 1; count of bases not matched to a gene: 8. The CDR3 is 18 residues long. The germline V gene has CDR1 SGDLS and CDR2 YYNGEE. The CDR3: CASSVATTGGAGTDTQYF. CDR3 in DNA: TGTGCCAGCAGCGTAGCTACGACAGGGGGCGCGGGCACAGATACGCAGTATTTT.

The V and J genes are TRBV6-4 and TRBJ2-1, with a weak D call TRBD2 (5 bases). The germline gives CDR1 MRHNA, CDR2 SNTAGT. The CDR3 runs to 15 residues. V gave up 5 bases and J gave up 5 bases, with 16 bases separating them. CDR3 in DNA: TGTGCCAGCAGTCTACGGGATGGCTTCAACAATGAGCAGTTCTTC. Translated: CASSLRDGFNNEQFF.

This chain uses TRBV2 with TRBJ2-7; the match to TRBD1 covers 10 bases. Per the germline V gene, CDR1 is SNHLY and CDR2 is FYNNEI. The CDR3 has 15 amino acids. J lost 5 bases, V lost 9 bases, and 13 bases had no gene match. This chain's CDR3 is CASDPGTGVRHEQYF. The CDR3 nucleotides read TGTGCCAGTGATCCCGGGACAGGGGTTCGGCACGAGCAGTACTTC.

The chain employs TRBV11-2 and TRBJ2-7; 14 nucleotides align to TRBD2. Germline CDR1 is SGHAT and CDR2 is FQNNGV. This CDR3 has 17 amino acids. V trimming: 0 bases; J trimming: 1 base; junction bases outside the gene matches: 2. The DNA for the CDR3 is TGTGCCAGCAGCTTAGAAAGGACTAGCGGGGGGTCCTACGAGCAGTACTTC. This translates into CASSLERTSGGSYEQYF.

V usage is TRBV4-1 and J usage is TRBJ1-6; possible D gene TRBD1, 6 bases. Germline V gene lookup returns CDR1 MGHRA and CDR2 YSYEKL. V was shortened by 1 base and J by 7 bases, with 11 bases between the two germline ends. The CDR3 consists of 15 residues. The CDR3 DNA is TGCGCCAGCAGCCAAGTACAGGGTTCCAATTCACCCCTCCACTTT. The encoded protein is CASSQVQGSNSPLHF.

The chain has TRBV7-3 and TRBJ2-7, with D possibly being TRBD1 (6 bases). The CDR3 has 13 residues. V was shortened by 3 bases and J by 6 bases, with 12 bases between the two germline ends. Germline V lookup: CDR1 SGHTA, CDR2 FQGTGA. CDR3 sequence reads: CASSFDRWGEQYF. The CDR3 DNA reads TGTGCCAGCAGCTTTGACAGGTGGGGCGAGCAGTACTTC.

The V gene is TRBV9, the J gene TRBJ1-1; TRBD1 is a possible D gene (6 bases). V dropped 1 base and J dropped 9 bases, with 10 bases sitting between them. The CDR3 runs to 12 residues. Looked up from germline, CDR1 is SGDLS and CDR2 is YYNGEE. The DNA for the CDR3 is TGTGCCAGCAGCGTATCAGGGGCAAAAGCTTTCTTT. This translates into CASSVSGAKAFF.

This chain connects TRBV28 to TRBJ1-6; D is possibly TRBD1 (5 bases). This CDR3 comprises 15 residues. Germline lookup yields CDR1 MDHEN and CDR2 SYDVKM. The V end lost 2 bases, the J end lost 2 bases, and 7 bases lay between the germline ends. For the CDR3, the DNA is TGTGCCAGCAGTTTAGGGGCGGCCTATAATTCACCCCTCCACTTT. Encoded protein: CASSLGAAYNSPLHF. Drawing the rest from reference TRBV28 and TRBJ1-6, the complete variable domain is DVKVTQSSRYLVKRTGEKVFLECVQDMDHENMFWYRQDPGLGLRLIYFSYDVKMKEKGDIPEGYSVSREKKERFSLILESASTNQTSMYLCASSLGAAYNSPLHFGNGTRLTVT.

The count of this clone is one. The chain combines TRBV28 with TRBJ1-4; 7 bases are shared with TRBD1. Germline values: CDR1 MDHEN, CDR2 SYDVKM. Trimming at V came to 5 bases and at J to 5 bases, leaving 8 bases not matched to a gene. This CDR3 has 15 residues. CDR3 DNA sequence: TGTGCCAGCAGTGAGACGGGACAGCAGAATGAAAAACTGTTTTTT. This encodes CASSETGQQNEKLFF.